What follows are 25 T cell receptor beta chains derived from one specimen sequenced in a study of T cell responses to AZD1222 COVID-19 vaccine. Sequenced by immunoSEQ multiplex PCR; TCRdb stores in-frame clones only, minus some. In the table there are roughly 120,000 clones, about 88% of which are singletons. Sequencing was performed on peripheral blood, taken on day 0 of AZD1222 vaccination. These receptors were taken from an adult in good health.

The rearrangement uses TRBV7-8 and TRBJ2-5; unclear D gene. The CDR3 consists of 12 residues. Germline CDR1 is SGHVS and CDR2 is FQNEAQ. V was trimmed by 5 bases and J by 5 bases, leaving 9 bases between them. This chain's CDR3 is CASSPVTETQYF. CDR3 DNA sequence: TGTGCCAGCAGCCCCGTTACGGAGACCCAGTACTTC.

This clone showed up just once. The rearrangement links TRBV4-2 to TRBJ1-2; D is ambiguous. Trimming shortened V by 1 base and J by 3 bases, and 12 bases separated the two germline ends. The CDR3 is made up of 15 amino acids. Looked up from germline, CDR1 is LGHNA and CDR2 is YNFKEQ. DNA of the CDR3: TGTGCCAGCAGCCAAGGAGGAGGCGACGACTATGGCTACACCTTC. Residues: CASSQGGGDDYGYTF.

The chain combines TRBV19 with TRBJ1-5; D possibly corresponds to TRBD1 (6 bases). This CDR3 has 15 amino acids. Germline V CDR1 and CDR2: LNHDA, SQIVND (reference sequence). V lost 9 bases to trimming and J lost 3 bases, with 18 bases between them. CDR3 region: CASLEGGGTNQPQHF. The CDR3 nucleotides are TGTGCCAGCCTTGAAGGGGGGGGGACCAATCAGCCCCAGCATTTT.

The V call is TRBV6-5, the J call TRBJ1-1; no clear D. In germline, CDR1 is MNHEY, CDR2 SVGAGI. The CDR3 loop spans 11 amino acids. Trimming stripped 3 bases from V and 3 bases from J, with 2 bases between. The CDR3: CASSYYTEAFF. CDR3 bases: TGTGCCAGCAGTTATTACACTGAAGCTTTCTTT.

The chain carries TRBV6-5 and TRBJ2-3, with 7 nucleotides matching TRBD2. The CDR3 has 14 residues. The J segment lost 6 bases and the V segment lost 4 bases, leaving 7 bases of the junction unmatched. Germline V lookup: CDR1 MNHEY, CDR2 SVGAGI. CDR3 nucleotides: TGTGCCAGCAGTTGGGGGGGAGGTATGGATACGCAGTATTTT. Amino acid sequence: CASSWGGGMDTQYF.

J is TRBJ1-4 and V is TRBV19; a weak D match, TRBD1 (5 bases). The CDR3 length is 14 residues. Trimming took 6 bases from V and 8 from J, leaving 16 bases between them. Germline V gene data show CDR1 as LNHDA and CDR2 as SQIVND (reference sequence). This CDR3 reads CASSSPGSGEKLFF. The CDR3 nucleotides read TGTGCCAGTAGCAGCCCAGGTTCAGGGGAAAAACTGTTTTTT.

V usage is TRBV9 and J usage is TRBJ1-2; D remains ambiguous. Germline V lookup: CDR1 SGDLS, CDR2 YYNGEE. The CDR3 covers 14 residues. Trimming took off 4 bases at V and 4 bases at J, with 14 bases between the two ends. Here the CDR3 DNA reads TGTGCCAGCAGCCCCTCATTGACCCCCTATGGCTACACCTTC. Its translation is CASSPSLTPYGYTF.

The chain employs TRBV28 and TRBJ2-1; TRBD1 matches 9 bases. The ends lost 2 bases at V and 9 bases at J; junction bases unmatched: 5. The CDR3 contains 14 residues. Germline loops: CDR1 MDHEN, CDR2 SYDVKM. The CDR3 here is CASSLPGQGSEQFF. As DNA, the CDR3 is TGTGCCAGCAGTTTACCGGGACAGGGTAGTGAGCAGTTCTTC.

V and J are TRBV12-3 or TRBV12-4 and TRBJ2-3; D remains unclear. Trimming pared 7 bases from V and 4 bases from J, leaving 6 bases between. The CDR3 spans 11 residues. CDR3 protein: CASTAADTQYF. In DNA form, the CDR3 reads TGTGCCAGCACTGCGGCAGATACGCAGTATTTT.

The chain employs TRBV5-4 and TRBJ1-3; D gene unclear. The CDR3 consists of 14 residues. V was clipped by 5 bases and J by 0 bases, with 9 bases between them. Per the germline V gene, CDR1 is SGHNT and CDR2 is YYREEE (reference sequence). Here the CDR3 reads CASRDGSSGNTIYF. The CDR3 DNA reads as TGTGCCAGCAGGGACGGGTCCTCTGGAAACACCATATATTTT.

The chain joins TRBV6-6 to TRBJ1-5; weak D call: TRBD1 (6 bases). CDR3 length equals 14 residues. Trimming took 5 bases from V and 4 from J, leaving 12 bases between them. CDR1 and CDR2 from the germline V gene are MNHNY and SVGAGI (reference sequence). In DNA form, the CDR3 reads TGTGCCAGCAGTACCCGACAGGCAAATCAGCCCCAGCATTTT. It codes for CASSTRQANQPQHF.

The V call is TRBV5-4, the J call TRBJ2-7, with 8 bases identical to TRBD1. The CDR3 spans 15 residues. CDR1 is SGHNT, CDR2 YYREEE, per germline (reference sequence). The ends lost 3 bases at V and 1 base at J; junction bases unmatched: 6. The CDR3 nucleotides read TGTGCCAGCAGCTCAACAGGGGGAATTTCCTACGAGCAGTACTTC. Residues: CASSSTGGISYEQYF.

The chain joins TRBV12-3 or TRBV12-4 to TRBJ1-2; 7 bases match TRBD1. CDR3 length: 13 amino acids. Trimming took 7 bases from V and 4 from J; bases not matched to a gene: 6. The CDR3 sequence: CASTTTGRYGYTF. CDR3 bases: TGTGCCAGCACAACGACAGGGCGCTATGGCTACACCTTC.

The chain uses TRBV3-1 (or the pseudogene TRBV3-2) and TRBJ2-2; TRBD2 might be the D (5 bases). The V and J ends lost 1 base and 3 bases respectively, with 12 bases between them. The CDR3 has 16 amino acids. CDR1 LGHDT and CDR2 YNNKEL come from the germline V gene (reference sequence). CDR3 DNA sequence: TGTGCCAGCAGCCAAGTTGACGGGGTGTACACCGGGGAGCTGTTTTTT. Translated: CASSQVDGVYTGELFF.

The CDR3 DNA reads TGCGCCAGCAGCTTGGGATCAGGCGGGGGGGCTTCCACCGGGGAGCTGTTTTTT. Amino acids: CASSLGSGGGASTGELFF. V is TRBV5-1 and J is TRBJ2-2, with 9 bases fitting TRBD2. This CDR3 has 18 residues. Germline CDR1 and CDR2: SGHRS and YFSETQ. J gave up 4 bases and V 0 bases, and 10 bases lay outside the gene matches.

The gene calls are TRBV28 and TRBJ1-3, with a tentative D call TRBD1 (5 bases). V lost 6 bases, J lost 0 bases, and 9 bases lay in between. Germline values: CDR1 MDHEN, CDR2 SYDVKM. The CDR3 length is 14 residues. The CDR3 DNA reads as TGTGCCAGCAGCACTGACAGCTCTGGAAACACCATATATTTT. Translating it yields CASSTDSSGNTIYF.

The chain links TRBV7-3 to TRBJ1-1; D might be TRBD1 (5 bases). Germline values: CDR1 SGHTA, CDR2 FQGTGA. The CDR3 is 15 residues long. The ends were cut back, 5 bases at V and 2 bases at J, with 15 bases in the middle. The CDR3 loop reads CASSPNGGDNTEAFF. The CDR3 DNA follows: TGTGCCAGCAGCCCAAACGGGGGGGATAACACTGAAGCTTTCTTT.

Remarks on this clone: This CDR3 is also generated by other DNA sequences in the sample. The V gene is TRBV5-3, the J gene TRBJ2-4; no clear D gene. TRBV5-3 is an ORF; its function is uncertain. V lost 4 bases to trimming and J lost 2 bases, with 13 bases between them. The CDR3 runs to 15 residues. In DNA form, the CDR3 reads TGTGCCAGAAGCCTCCCTGGCGTGACCAAAAACATTCAGTACTTC. Translation gives CARSLPGVTKNIQYF.

V and J are TRBV5-4 and TRBJ2-1; TRBD2 aligns across 9 bases. The junction had 13 bases not matched to a gene; V was cut back by 6 bases and J by 6 bases. Germline V gene sequence: CDR1 SGHNT, CDR2 YYREEE (reference sequence). The CDR3 has 16 amino acids. Here the CDR3 DNA reads TGTGCCAGCACCCCCGAATTAGCGCGGGGGGGCAATGAGCAGTTCTTC. As protein: CASTPELARGGNEQFF. Full variable domain (remainder filled in from reference TRBV5-4 and TRBJ2-1): ETGVTQSPTHLIKTRGQQVTLRCSSQSGHNTVSWYQQALGQGPQFIFQYYREEENGRGNFPPRFSGLQFPNYSSELNVNALELDDSALYLCASTPELARGGNEQFFGPGTRLTVL.

The chain joins TRBV30 to TRBJ1-6; 8 bases line up with TRBD1. Germline loops: CDR1 GTSNPN, CDR2 SVGIG (reference sequence). CDR3 length: 16 amino acids. The CDR3 nucleotides read TGTGCGGGAAAAGTGGCAGGGGGCTATAGCTATTCACCCCTCCACTTT. Translated: CAGKVAGGYSYSPLHF. The variable domain in full, completed from reference TRBV30 and TRBJ1-6, reads SQTIHQWPATLVQPVGSPLSLECTVEGTSNPNLYWYRQAAGRGLQLLFYSVGIGQISSEVPQNLSASRPQDRQFILSSKKLLLSDSGFYLCAGKVAGGYSYSPLHFGNGTRLTVT.

A single count supports this clone. The chain employs TRBV4-2 and TRBJ1-1, with D perhaps TRBD1 (6 bases). The CDR3 is made up of 12 amino acids. The germline V gene encodes CDR1 LGHNA and CDR2 YNFKEQ. V gave up 5 bases and J gave up 6 bases, with 10 bases separating them. The DNA for the CDR3 is TGTGCCAGCAGCGAGGGGGGGTCTGAAGCTTTCTTT. Amino acids: CASSEGGSEAFF.

This chain uses TRBV4-1 with TRBJ2-1; the match to TRBD2 covers 8 bases. The CDR3 length is 16 residues. Germline-derived CDR1 and CDR2 are MGHRA and YSYEKL. The J segment lost 3 bases and the V segment lost 0 bases, leaving 4 bases of the junction unmatched. DNA of the CDR3: TGCGCCAGCAGCCAAGAACTAGCGGATATCTACAATGAGCAGTTCTTC. Amino acids: CASSQELADIYNEQFF.

This clone was counted a single time. This chain joins TRBV6-6 and TRBJ2-7, with TRBD1 matching 8 bases. V shed 5 bases, J shed 0 bases, and the junction held 6 bases outside the gene matches. Germline CDR1 reads MNHNY; CDR2 reads SVGAGI (reference sequence). The CDR3 contains 15 residues. The CDR3 reads CASSTTGEHSYEQYF. As DNA, the CDR3 is TGTGCCAGCAGTACGACAGGGGAACACTCCTACGAGCAGTACTTC.

This chain uses TRBV5-1 with TRBJ2-1, with 10 positions matching TRBD2. In germline, CDR1 is SGHRS, CDR2 YFSETQ. The CDR3 loop spans 15 amino acids. J gave up 7 bases and V 4 bases, and 8 bases lay outside the gene matches. For the CDR3, the DNA is TGCGCCAGCAGCCCTAGCGGGAGTGGGTCGAATGAGCAGTTCTTC. Amino acids: CASSPSGSGSNEQFF.

The chain links TRBV30 to TRBJ1-5; TRBD1 aligns across 8 bases. With 1 base clipped from V and 6 bases from J, the junction kept 8 bases outside the gene matches. CDR3 size: 15 residues. The V gene's germline CDR1 is GTSNPN and CDR2 SVGIG (reference sequence). The CDR3 is CAWSASGGFGQPQHF. CDR3 coding DNA: TGTGCCTGGAGTGCTTCAGGGGGCTTTGGTCAGCCCCAGCATTTT.